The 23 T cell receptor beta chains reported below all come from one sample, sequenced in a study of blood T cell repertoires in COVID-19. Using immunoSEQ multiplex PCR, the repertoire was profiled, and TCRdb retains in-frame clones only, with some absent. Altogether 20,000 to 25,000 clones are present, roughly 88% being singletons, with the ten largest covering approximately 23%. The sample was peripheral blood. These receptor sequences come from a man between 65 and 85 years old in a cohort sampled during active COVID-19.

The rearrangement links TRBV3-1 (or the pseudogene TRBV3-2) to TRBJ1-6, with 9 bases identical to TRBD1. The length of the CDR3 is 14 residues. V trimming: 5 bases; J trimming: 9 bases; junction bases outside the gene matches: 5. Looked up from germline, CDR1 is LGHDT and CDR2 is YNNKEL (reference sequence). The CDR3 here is CASSSGTGTSPLHF. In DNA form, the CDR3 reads TGTGCCAGCAGCTCCGGGACAGGGACTTCACCCCTCCACTTT.

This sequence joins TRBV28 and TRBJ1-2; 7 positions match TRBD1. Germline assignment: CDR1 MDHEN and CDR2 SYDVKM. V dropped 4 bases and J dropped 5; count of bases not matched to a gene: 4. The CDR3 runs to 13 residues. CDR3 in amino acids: CASSSTGSYGYTF. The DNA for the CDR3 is TGTGCCAGCAGTTCGACAGGGTCTTATGGCTACACCTTC.

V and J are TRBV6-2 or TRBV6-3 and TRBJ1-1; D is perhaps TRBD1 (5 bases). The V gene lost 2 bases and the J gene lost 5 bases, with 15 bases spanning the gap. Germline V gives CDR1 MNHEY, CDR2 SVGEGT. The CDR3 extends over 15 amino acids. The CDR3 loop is CASSYRGLIGTEAFF. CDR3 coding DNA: TGTGCCAGCAGTTACAGGGGCCTGATCGGGACTGAAGCTTTCTTT.

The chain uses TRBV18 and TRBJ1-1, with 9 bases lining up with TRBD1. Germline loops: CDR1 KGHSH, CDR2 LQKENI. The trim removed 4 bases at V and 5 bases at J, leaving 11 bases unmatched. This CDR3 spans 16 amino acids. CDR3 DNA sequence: TGTGCCAGCTCACTACTCGTCCGGACAGGGGTTACTGAAGCTTTCTTT. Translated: CASSLLVRTGVTEAFF.

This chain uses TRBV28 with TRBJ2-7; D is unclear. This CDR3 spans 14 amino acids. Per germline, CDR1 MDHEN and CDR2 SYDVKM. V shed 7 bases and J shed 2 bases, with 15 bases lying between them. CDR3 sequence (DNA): TGTGCCAGCAAGTTCCAAGAAGCCCCCTACGAGCAGTACTTC. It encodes CASKFQEAPYEQYF. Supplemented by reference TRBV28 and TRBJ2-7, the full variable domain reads DVKVTQSSRYLVKRTGEKVFLECVQDMDHENMFWYRQDPGLGLRLIYFSYDVKMKEKGDIPEGYSVSREKKERFSLILESASTNQTSMYLCASKFQEAPYEQYFGPGTRLTVT.

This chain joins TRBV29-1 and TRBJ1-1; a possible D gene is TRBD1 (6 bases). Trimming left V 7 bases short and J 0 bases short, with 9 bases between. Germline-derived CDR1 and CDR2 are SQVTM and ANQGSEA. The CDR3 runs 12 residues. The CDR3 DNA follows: TGCAGCGCATGGACAGTGAACACTGAAGCTTTCTTT. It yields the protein CSAWTVNTEAFF.

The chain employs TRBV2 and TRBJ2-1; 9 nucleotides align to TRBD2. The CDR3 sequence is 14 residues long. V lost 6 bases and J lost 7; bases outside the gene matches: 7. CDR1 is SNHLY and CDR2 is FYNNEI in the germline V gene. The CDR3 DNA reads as TGTGCCAGCAGGGATAGCGGGAGAGGGAATGAGCAGTTCTTC. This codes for CASRDSGRGNEQFF.

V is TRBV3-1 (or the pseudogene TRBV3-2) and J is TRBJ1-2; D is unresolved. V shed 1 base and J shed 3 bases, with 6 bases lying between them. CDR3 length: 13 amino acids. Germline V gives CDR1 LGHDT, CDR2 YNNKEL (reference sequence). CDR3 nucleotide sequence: TGTGCCAGCAGCCAAGCCGGGGACTATGGCTACACCTTC. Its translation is CASSQAGDYGYTF.

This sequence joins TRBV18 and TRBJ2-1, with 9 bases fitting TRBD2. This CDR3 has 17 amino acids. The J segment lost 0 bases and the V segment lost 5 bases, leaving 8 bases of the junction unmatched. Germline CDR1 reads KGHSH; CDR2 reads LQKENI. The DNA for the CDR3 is TGTGCCAGCTCAAGGAATCTAGCGGGAAGCTCCTACAATGAGCAGTTCTTC. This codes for CASSRNLAGSSYNEQFF.

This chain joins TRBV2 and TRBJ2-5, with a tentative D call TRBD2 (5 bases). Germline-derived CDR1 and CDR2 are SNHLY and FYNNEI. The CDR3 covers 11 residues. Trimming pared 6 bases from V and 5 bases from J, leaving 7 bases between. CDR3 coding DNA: TGTGCCAGCAGACTAGGGGAGACCCAGTACTTC. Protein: CASRLGETQYF.

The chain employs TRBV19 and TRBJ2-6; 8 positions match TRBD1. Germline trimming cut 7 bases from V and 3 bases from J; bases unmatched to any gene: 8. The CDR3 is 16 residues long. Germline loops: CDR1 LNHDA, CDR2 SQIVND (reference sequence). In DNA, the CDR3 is TGTGCCAGTAACCAGGGGGCGCGTTTTGGGGCCAACGTCCTGACTTTC. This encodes CASNQGARFGANVLTF.

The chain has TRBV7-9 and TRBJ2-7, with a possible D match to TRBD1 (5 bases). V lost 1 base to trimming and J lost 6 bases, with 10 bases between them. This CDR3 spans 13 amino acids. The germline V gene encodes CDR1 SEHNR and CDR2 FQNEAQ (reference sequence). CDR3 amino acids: CASSLEGSGEQYF. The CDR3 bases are TGTGCCAGCAGCTTAGAGGGGTCCGGCGAGCAGTACTTC.

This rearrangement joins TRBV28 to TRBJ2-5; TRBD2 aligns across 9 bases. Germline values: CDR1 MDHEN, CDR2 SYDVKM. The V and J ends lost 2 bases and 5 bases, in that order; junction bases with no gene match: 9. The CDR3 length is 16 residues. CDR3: CASSLGRAGGAETQYF. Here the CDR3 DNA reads TGTGCCAGCAGTTTAGGCCGCGCGGGAGGGGCGGAGACCCAGTACTTC.

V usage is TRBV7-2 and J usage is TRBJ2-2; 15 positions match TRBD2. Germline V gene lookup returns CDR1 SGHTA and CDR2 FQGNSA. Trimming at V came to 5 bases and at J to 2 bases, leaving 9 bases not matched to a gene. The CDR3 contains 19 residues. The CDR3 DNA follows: TGTGCCAGCAGCCTTGGGACTAGCGGGAGGCGCGTAAACACCGGGGAGCTGTTTTTT. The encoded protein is CASSLGTSGRRVNTGELFF. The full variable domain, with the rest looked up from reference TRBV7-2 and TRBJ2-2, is GAGVSQSPSNKVTEKGKDVELRCDPISGHTALYWYRQSLGQGLEFLIYFQGNSAPDKSGLPSDRFSAERTGGSVSTLTIQRTQQEDSAVYLCASSLGTSGRRVNTGELFFGEGSRLTVL.

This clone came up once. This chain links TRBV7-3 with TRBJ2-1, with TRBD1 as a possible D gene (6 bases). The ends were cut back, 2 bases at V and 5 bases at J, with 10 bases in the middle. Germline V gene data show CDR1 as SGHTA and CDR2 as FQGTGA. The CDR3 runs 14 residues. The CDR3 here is CASSLQQGNNEQFF. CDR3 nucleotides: TGTGCCAGCAGCTTACAACAGGGAAACAATGAGCAGTTCTTC.

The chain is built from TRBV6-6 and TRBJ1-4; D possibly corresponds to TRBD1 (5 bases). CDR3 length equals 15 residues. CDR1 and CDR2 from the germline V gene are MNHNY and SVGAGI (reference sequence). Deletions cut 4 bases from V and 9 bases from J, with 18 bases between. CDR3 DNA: TGTGCCAGCAGTTTATGGGGCGGTGGTGATAAAAAACTGTTTTTT. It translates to CASSLWGGGDKKLFF.

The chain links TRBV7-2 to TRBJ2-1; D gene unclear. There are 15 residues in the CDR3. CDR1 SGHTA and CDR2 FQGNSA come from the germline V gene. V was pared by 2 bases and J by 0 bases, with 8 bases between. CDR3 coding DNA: TGTGCCAGCAGCTTATCAGCGAGCTCCTACAATGAGCAGTTCTTC. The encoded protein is CASSLSASSYNEQFF.

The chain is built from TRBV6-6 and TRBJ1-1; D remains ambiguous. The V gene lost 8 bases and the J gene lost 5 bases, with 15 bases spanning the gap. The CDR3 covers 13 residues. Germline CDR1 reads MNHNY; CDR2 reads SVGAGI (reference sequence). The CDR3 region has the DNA TGTGCCAGCCTGGCCTTAGGGAGGACTGAAGCTTTCTTT. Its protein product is CASLALGRTEAFF.

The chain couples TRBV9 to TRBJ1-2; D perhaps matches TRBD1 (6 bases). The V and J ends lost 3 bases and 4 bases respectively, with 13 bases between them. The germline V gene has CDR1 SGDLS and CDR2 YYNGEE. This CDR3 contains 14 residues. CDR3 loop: CASSAAGQSYGYTF. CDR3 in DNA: TGTGCCAGCAGCGCAGCCGGACAGTCCTATGGCTACACCTTC.

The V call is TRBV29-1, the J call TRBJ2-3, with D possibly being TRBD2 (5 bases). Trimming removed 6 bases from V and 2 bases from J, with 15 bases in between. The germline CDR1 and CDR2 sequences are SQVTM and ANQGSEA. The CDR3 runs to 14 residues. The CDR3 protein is CSVRLDSNTDTQYF. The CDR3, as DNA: TGCAGCGTGAGGCTGGACTCCAACACAGATACGCAGTATTTT.

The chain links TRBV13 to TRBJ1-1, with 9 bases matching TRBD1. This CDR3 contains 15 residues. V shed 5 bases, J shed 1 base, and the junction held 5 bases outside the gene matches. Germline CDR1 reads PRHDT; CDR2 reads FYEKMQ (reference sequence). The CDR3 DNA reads TGTGCCAGCAGCCCCGCGGGACAGGGGAACACTGAAGCTTTCTTT. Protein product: CASSPAGQGNTEAFF.

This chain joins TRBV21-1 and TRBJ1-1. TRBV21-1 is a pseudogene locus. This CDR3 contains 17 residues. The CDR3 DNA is TGTGCCAGCAGCAAAGATTGGTGGGGAGGGAAGAACACTGAAGCTTTCTTT. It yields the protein CASSKDWWGGKNTEAFF.

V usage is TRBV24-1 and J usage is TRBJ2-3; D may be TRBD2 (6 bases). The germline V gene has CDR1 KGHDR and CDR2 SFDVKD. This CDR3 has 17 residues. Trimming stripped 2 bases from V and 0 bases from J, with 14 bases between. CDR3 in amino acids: CATSDSSEGGSTDTQYF. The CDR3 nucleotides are TGTGCCACCAGTGATTCGTCAGAGGGAGGAAGCACAGATACGCAGTATTTT.